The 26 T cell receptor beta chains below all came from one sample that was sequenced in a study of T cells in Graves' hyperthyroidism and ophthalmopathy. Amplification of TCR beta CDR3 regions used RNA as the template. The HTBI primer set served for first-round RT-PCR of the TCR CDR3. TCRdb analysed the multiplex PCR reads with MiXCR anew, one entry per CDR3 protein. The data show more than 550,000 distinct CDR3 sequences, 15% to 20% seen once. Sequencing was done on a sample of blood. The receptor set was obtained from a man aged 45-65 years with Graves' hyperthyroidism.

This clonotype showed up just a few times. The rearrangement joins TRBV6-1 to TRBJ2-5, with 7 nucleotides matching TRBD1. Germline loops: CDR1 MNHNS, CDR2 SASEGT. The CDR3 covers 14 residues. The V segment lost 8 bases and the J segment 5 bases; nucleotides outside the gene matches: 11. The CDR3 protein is CASRKTGLEETQYF. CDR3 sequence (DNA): TGTGCCAGCCGCAAGACAGGGTTGGAGGAGACCCAGTACTTC.

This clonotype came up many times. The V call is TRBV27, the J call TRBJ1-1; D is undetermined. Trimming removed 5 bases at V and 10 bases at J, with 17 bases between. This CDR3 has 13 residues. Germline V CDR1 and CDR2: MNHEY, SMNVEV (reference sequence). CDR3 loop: CASSPLNPLRAFF. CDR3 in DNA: TGTGCCAGCAGTCCCCTTAACCCTCTGAGAGCTTTCTTT.

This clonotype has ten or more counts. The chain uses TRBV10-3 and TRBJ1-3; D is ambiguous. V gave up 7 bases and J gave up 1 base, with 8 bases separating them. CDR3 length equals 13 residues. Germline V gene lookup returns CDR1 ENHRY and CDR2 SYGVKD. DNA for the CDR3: TGTGCCATCACCAGCGGTTCTGGAAACACCATATATTTT. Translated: CAITSGSGNTIYF.

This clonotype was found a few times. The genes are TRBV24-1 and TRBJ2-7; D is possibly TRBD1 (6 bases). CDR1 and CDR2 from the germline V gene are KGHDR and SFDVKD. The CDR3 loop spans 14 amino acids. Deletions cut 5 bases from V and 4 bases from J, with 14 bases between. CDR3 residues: CATSVAGADYEQYF. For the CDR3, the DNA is TGTGCCACCAGTGTCGCAGGGGCCGATTACGAGCAGTACTTC.

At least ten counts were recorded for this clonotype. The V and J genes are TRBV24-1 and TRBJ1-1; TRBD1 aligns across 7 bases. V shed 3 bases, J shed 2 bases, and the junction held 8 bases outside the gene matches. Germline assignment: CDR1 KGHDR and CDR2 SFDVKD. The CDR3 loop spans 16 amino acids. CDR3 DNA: TGTGCCACCAGTGATCATGAGACAGGGCCAAACACTGAAGCTTTCTTT. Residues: CATSDHETGPNTEAFF.

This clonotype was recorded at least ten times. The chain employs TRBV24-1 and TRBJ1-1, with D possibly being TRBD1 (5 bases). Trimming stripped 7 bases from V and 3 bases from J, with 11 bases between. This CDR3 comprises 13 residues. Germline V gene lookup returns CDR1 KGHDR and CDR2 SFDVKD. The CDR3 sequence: CATSPREDTEAFF. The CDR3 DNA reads TGTGCCACCAGCCCCAGGGAGGACACTGAAGCTTTCTTT.

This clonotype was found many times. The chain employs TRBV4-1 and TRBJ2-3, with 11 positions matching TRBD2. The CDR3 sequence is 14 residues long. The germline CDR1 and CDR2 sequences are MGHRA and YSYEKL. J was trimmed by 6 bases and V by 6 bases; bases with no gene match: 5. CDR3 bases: TGCGCCAGCAGGCTTATAGCGGGAGGGGATACGCAGTATTTT. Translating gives CASRLIAGGDTQYF.

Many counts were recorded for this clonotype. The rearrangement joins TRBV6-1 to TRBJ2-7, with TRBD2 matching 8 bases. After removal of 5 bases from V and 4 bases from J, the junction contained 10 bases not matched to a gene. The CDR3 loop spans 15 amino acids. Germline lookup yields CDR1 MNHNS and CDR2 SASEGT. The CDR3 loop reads CASSPPGGSLYEQYF. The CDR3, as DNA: TGTGCCAGCAGTCCGCCGGGGGGGTCCCTTTACGAGCAGTACTTC.

CDR3 in amino acids: CASSEGVGVDYQPQHF. CDR3 bases: TGTGCCAGCAGTGAAGGGGTAGGGGTGGATTATCAGCCCCAGCATTTT. The rearrangement joins TRBV6-1 to TRBJ1-5, with a possible D match to TRBD1 (5 bases). V lost 1 base and J 5 bases, leaving 15 bases between the germline ends. The CDR3 runs to 16 residues. Per the germline V gene, CDR1 is MNHNS and CDR2 is SASEGT.

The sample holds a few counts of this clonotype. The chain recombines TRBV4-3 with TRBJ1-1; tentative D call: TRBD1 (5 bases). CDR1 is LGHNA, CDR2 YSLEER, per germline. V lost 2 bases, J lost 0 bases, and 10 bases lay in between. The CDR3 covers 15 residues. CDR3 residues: CASSQLGVLNTEAFF. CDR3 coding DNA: TGCGCCAGCAGCCAATTGGGGGTGCTGAACACTGAAGCTTTCTTT.

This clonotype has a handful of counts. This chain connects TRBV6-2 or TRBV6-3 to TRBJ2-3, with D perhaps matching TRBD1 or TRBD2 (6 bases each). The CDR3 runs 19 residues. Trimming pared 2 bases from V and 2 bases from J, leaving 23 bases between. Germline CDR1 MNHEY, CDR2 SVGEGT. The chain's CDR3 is CASSYTQLRGPLDTDTQYF. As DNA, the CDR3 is TGTGCCAGCAGTTACACCCAACTACGGGGGCCCTTAGACACAGATACGCAGTATTTT.

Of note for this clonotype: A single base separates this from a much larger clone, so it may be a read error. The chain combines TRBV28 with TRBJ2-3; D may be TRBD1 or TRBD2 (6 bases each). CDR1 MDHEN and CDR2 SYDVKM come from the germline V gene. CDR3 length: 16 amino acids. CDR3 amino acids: CASSLFGGPGTDAQYF. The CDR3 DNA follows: TGTGCCAGCAGTTTATTTGGGGGGCCAGGCACAGATGCGCAGTATTTT.

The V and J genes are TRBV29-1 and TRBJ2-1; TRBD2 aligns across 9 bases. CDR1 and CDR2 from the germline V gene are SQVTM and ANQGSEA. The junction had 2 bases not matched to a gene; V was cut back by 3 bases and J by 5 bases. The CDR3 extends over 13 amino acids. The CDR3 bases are TGCAGCGTTGATGCTAGCGGGGACAATGAGCAGTTCTTC. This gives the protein CSVDASGDNEQFF.

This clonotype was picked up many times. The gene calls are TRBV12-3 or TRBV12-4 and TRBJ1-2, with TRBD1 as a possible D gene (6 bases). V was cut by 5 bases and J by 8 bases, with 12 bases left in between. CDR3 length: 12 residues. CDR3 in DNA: TGTGCCAGCAGTCAGGGGCGGCCGGGCTACACCTTC. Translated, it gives CASSQGRPGYTF.

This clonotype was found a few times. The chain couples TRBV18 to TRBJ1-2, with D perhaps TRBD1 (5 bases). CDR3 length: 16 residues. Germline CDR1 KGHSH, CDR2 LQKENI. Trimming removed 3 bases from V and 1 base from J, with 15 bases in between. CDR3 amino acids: CASSPSRGNYNYGYTF. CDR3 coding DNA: TGTGCCAGCTCACCGTCACGGGGCAATTATAACTATGGCTACACCTTC.

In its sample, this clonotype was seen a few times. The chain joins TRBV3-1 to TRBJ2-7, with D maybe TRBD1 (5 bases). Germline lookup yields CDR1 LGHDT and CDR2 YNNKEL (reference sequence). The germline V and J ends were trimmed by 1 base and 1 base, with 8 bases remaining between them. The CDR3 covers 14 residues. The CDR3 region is CASSQVGESYEQYF. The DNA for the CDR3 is TGTGCCAGCAGCCAAGTAGGGGAATCCTACGAGCAGTACTTC.

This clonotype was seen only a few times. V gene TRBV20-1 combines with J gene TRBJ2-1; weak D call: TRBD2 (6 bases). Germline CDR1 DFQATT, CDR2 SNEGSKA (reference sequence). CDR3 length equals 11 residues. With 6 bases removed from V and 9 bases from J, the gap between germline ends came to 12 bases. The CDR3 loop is CSAETGSEQFF. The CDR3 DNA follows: TGCAGTGCAGAAACCGGGAGTGAGCAGTTCTTC.

CDR3 bases: TGCAGCGTTGGACAGGCAACAACTAATGAAAAACTGTTTTTT. Translated, it gives CSVGQATTNEKLFF. The rearrangement links TRBV29-1 to TRBJ1-4; tentatively, D is TRBD1 (6 bases). This CDR3 comprises 14 residues. The ends were cut back, 4 bases at V and 0 bases at J, with 9 bases in the middle. Germline CDR1 and CDR2: SQVTM and ANQGSEA.

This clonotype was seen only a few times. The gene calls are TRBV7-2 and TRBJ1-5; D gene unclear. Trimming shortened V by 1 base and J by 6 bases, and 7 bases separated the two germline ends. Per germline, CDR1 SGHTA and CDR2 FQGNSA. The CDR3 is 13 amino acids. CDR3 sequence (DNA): TGTGCCAGCAGCTTAGGACGTAGTCAGCCCCAGCATTTT. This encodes CASSLGRSQPQHF.

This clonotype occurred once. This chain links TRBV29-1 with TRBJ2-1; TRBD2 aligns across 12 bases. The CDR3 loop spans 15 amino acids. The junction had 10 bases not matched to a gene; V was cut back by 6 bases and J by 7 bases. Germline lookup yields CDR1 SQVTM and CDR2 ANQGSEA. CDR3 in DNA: TGCAGCGTGGAAAGACTAGCGGGAGTAGGGAATGAGCAGTTCTTC. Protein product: CSVERLAGVGNEQFF.

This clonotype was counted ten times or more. CDR3 residues: CSVVGTSGYQETQYF. CDR3 in DNA: TGCAGCGTTGTTGGGACTAGCGGGTACCAAGAGACCCAGTACTTC. The chain joins TRBV29-1 to TRBJ2-5; 12 nucleotides agree with TRBD2. The CDR3 is 15 residues long. Germline V lookup: CDR1 SQVTM, CDR2 ANQGSEA. V was pared by 4 bases and J by 0 bases, with 3 bases of the junction left unmatched.

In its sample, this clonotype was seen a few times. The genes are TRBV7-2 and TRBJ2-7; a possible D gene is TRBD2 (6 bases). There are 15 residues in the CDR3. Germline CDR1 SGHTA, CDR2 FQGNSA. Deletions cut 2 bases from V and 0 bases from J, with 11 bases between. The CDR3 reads CASSLTSQISYEQYF. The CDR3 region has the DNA TGTGCCAGCAGCTTAACTAGCCAGATCTCCTACGAGCAGTACTTC.

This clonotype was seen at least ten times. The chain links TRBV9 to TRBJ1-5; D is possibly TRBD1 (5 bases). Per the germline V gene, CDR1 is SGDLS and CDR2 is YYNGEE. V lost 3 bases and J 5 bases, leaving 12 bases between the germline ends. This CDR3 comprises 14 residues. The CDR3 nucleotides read TGTGCCAGCAGCGGGGGTGACAGCTATCAGCCCCAGCATTTT. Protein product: CASSGGDSYQPQHF.

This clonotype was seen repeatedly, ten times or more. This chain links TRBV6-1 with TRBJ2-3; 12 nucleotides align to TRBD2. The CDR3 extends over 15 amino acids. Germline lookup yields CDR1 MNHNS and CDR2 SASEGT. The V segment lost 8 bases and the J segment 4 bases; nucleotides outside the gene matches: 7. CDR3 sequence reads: CASAETSGSSDTQYF. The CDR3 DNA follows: TGTGCCAGCGCTGAGACTAGCGGGAGTTCAGATACGCAGTATTTT.

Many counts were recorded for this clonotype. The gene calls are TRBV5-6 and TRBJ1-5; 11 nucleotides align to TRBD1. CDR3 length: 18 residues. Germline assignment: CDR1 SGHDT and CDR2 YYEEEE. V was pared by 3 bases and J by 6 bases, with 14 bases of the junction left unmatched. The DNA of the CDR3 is TGTGCCAGCAGCTCGTTTGGGCGGACAGGGGGCGGGGGTCAGCCCCAGCATTTT. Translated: CASSSFGRTGGGGQPQHF.

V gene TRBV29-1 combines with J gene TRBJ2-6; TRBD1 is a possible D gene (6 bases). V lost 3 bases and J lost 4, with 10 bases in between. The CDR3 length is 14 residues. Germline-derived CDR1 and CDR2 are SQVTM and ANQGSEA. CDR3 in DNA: TGCAGCGTTGACCAGGGGAGCGGGGCCAACGTCCTGACTTTC. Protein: CSVDQGSGANVLTF.